The present T cell receptor (beta chain) was sequenced within a study of cytomegalovirus exposure and HLA in healthy donors. Points from the study as a whole: It was reportedly the case that the classifier diagnosed cytomegalovirus status with high specificity and sensitivity.

As for this clone: What it binds is unknown.

This PCR relied on a set of 60 Vbeta primers and 13 Jbeta primers. Original handling: About 10 million shared chains were among some 80 million unique TCR beta chains counted in a later analysis. Measured with immunoSEQ multiplex PCR; TCRdb has only the in-frame clones, and not every one. V and J calls and clone size are given by that table; D and trimming were obtained from the DNA. The sample lists under 150,000 clones, around 80% seen once, with roughly 2.6% in the top ten. Everyone who donated was a healthy bone marrow donor. This receptor was obtained from a man in his fifties or sixties in good health and CMV-seronegative. The source material was PBMCs.

CDR3 in DNA: TGTGCCAGCAGCTCTCTCAAGGGAGGCAATCAGCCCCAGCATTTT. Its translation: CASSSLKGGNQPQHF. The rearrangement links TRBV5-6 to TRBJ1-5, with D unclear. The CDR3 extends over 15 amino acids. Trimming took off 3 bases at V and 2 bases at J, with 12 bases between the two ends. The V gene's germline CDR1 is SGHDT and CDR2 YYEEEE.